This T cell receptor (beta chain) was sequenced during a study of post-analysis software for immune sequencing data. cDNA libraries of TCR beta carried unique molecular identifiers. MiXCR, applied by TCRdb to the PCR reads, yields one record per CDR3 protein. The sample holds 350,000 to 450,000 distinct CDR3 sequences, 30% to 40% seen once. The germline V gene encodes CDR1 LGHDT and CDR2 YNNKEL (reference sequence). The CDR3 sequence is 12 residues long. This clonotype was counted only a few times. Its antigen is not identified. Study observations and caveats: With TRBV5-6, TRBV5-1 and TRBV20-1 included, about 5 TRBV segments were more frequent in patients than in controls.

The rearrangement links TRBV3-1 to TRBJ2-5; the D gene is possibly TRBD2 (6 bases). Matching the DNA end better, TRBJ2-7 makes the J call doubtful. This receptor was obtained from a girl aged 2-10 years with multiple sclerosis. Sequencing input: blood. CDR3 in amino acids: CASSPTSSEQYF. As DNA, the CDR3 is TGTGCCAGCAGCCCGACTAGTTCCGAGCAGTACTTC.